This is a list of T cell receptor beta chains from one sample in a study of T cell responses to AZD1222 COVID-19 vaccine. Some clones are missing from TCRdb's copy, which holds only in-frame ones; the method was immunoSEQ multiplex PCR. The repertoire holds tens of thousands of clones, with around 90% as singletons. Sequencing was performed on peripheral blood, taken on day 0 of AZD1222 vaccination. These receptors were collected from an adult in good health. CDR3s include the opening cysteine and the closing phenylalanine or tryptophan. D genes are given only for firm matches. Clone size is shown for a subset of rows, as once, few, many or a class of expanded clone.

size	D	V	J	CDR3	DNA
NA	NA	TRBV9	TRBJ1-2	CASSESSRAGGYTF	TGTGCCAGCAGCGAATCATCTAGGGCGGGAGGCTACACCTTC
NA	NA	TRBV19	TRBJ2-3	CASSTRGGGSTDTQYF	TGTGCCAGTAGTACCCGTGGGGGTGGCAGCACAGATACGCAGTATTTT
NA	NA	TRBV7-9	TRBJ1-1	CASSLAAGVLDTEAFF	TGTGCCAGCAGCTTAGCAGCTGGGGTGTTGGACACTGAAGCTTTCTTT
NA	NA	TRBV25-1	TRBJ2-3	CASSEWAGSPTDTQYF	TGTGCCAGCAGTGAATGGGCAGGGAGCCCCACAGATACGCAGTATTTT
once	NA	TRBV7-2	TRBJ1-2	CASSLDYLGETIGYTF	TGTGCCAGCAGCTTAGATTACTTAGGGGAAACTATTGGCTACACCTTC
NA	TRBD2	TRBV29-1	TRBJ2-2	CSVGVTSGSITGELFF	TGCAGCGTTGGGGTGACGAGCGGGAGCATCACCGGGGAGCTGTTTTTT
NA	TRBD1	TRBV27	TRBJ1-1	CASSLVPGTGGAFF	TGTGCCAGCAGTTTAGTTCCGGGAACAGGGGGAGCTTTCTTT
NA	NA	TRBV12-2	TRBJ2-7	CASRLEKLAGGTYEQYF	TGTGCAAGTCGCTTAGAAAAACTAGCGGGAGGTACCTACGAGCAGTACTTC
NA	TRBD1	TRBV5-1	TRBJ1-6	CASSRQGGLDSPLHF	TGCGCCAGCAGCCGACAGGGCGGCCTAGATTCACCCCTCCACTTT
NA	TRBD1	TRBV10-2	TRBJ1-4	CASTGEVETGEEKLFF	TGCGCCAGCACGGGGGAGGTAGAGACAGGGGAGGAAAAACTGTTTTTT
NA	NA	TRBV14	TRBJ1-6	CASSYSGDSPLHF	TGTGCCAGCAGCTACTCCGGTGATTCACCCCTCCACTTT
few	NA	TRBV27	TRBJ1-5	CASSKEVGLNQPQHF	TGTGCCAGCAGTAAGGAGGTGGGGCTCAATCAGCCCCAGCATTTT
NA	NA	TRBV5-1	TRBJ1-5	CASSLLPDQPQHF	TGCGCCAGCAGCTTGTTACCCGATCAGCCCCAGCATTTT
NA	NA	TRBV7-6	TRBJ1-1	CASSLWAENTEAFF	TGTGCCAGCAGCTTATGGGCGGAGAACACTGAAGCTTTCTTT
NA	NA	TRBV19	TRBJ2-7	CASSSPGGYEQYF	TGTGCCAGTAGTAGCCCCGGGGGCTACGAGCAGTACTTC
NA	NA	TRBV28	TRBJ1-2	CASYDRSYGYTF	TGTGCCAGCTATGACAGAAGCTATGGCTACACCTTC
NA	TRBD1	TRBV5-4	TRBJ1-4	CASSLAGGNEKLFF	TGTGCCAGCAGCTTGGCAGGGGGTAATGAAAAACTGTTTTTT
once	NA	TRBV9	TRBJ2-3	CASSPLPRGDTQYF	TGTGCCAGCAGCCCCCTCCCCCGAGGTGATACGCAGTATTTT
NA	NA	TRBV9	TRBJ2-7	CASSGSQSGSYEQYF	TGTGCCAGCAGCGGGTCCCAATCCGGGTCCTACGAGCAGTACTTC
NA	TRBD2	TRBV13	TRBJ2-3	CASSLGGGRRTDTQYF	TGTGCCAGCAGCTTAGGCGGCGGGAGGCGCACAGATACGCAGTATTTT
NA	NA	TRBV12-3/TRBV12-4	TRBJ1-1	CASSLAETAEAFF	TGTGCCAGCAGTTTAGCAGAGACAGCTGAAGCTTTCTTT
NA	TRBD1	TRBV28	TRBJ1-2	CASSFPDREGGYTF	TGTGCCAGCAGTTTCCCGGACAGGGAGGGTGGCTACACCTTC
once	NA	TRBV7-2	TRBJ2-7	CASSFNQAYEQYF	TGTGCCAGCAGCTTCAACCAGGCCTACGAGCAGTACTTC
NA	NA	TRBV7-3	TRBJ2-1	CASSLGPSSYNEQFF	TGTGCCAGCAGCTTAGGACCGAGCTCCTACAATGAGCAGTTCTTC
NA	NA	TRBV5-6	TRBJ1-2	CASSVADGDYGYTF	TGTGCCAGCAGCGTAGCGGACGGTGACTATGGCTACACCTTC
NA	TRBD1	TRBV19	TRBJ2-5	CASSSPRTGNVETGTQYF	TGTGCCAGTAGTTCACCTCGGACAGGGAACGTAGAAACAGGGACCCAGTACTTC
once	NA	TRBV15	TRBJ2-5	CATSTRAETVETQYF	TGTGCCACCAGCACCAGAGCGGAGACCGTCGAGACCCAGTACTTC
NA	NA	TRBV13	TRBJ2-1	CASSFGANNEQFF	TGTGCCAGCAGCTTTGGAGCGAACAATGAGCAGTTCTTC
NA	TRBD2	TRBV2	TRBJ2-1	CASSPIGTTYNEQFF	TGTGCCAGCTCTCCCATCGGGACTACATACAATGAGCAGTTCTTC
NA	NA	TRBV28	TRBJ1-1	CASSLQGNTEAFF	TGTGCCAGCAGTTTACAGGGGAACACTGAAGCTTTCTTT
NA	NA	TRBV4-2	TRBJ1-1	CASSQERAFF	TGTGCCAGCAGCCAAGAGCGGGCTTTCTTT
NA	TRBD2	TRBV28	TRBJ2-7	CASISSGRDSYEQYF	TGTGCCAGCATTTCCAGCGGGAGGGACTCCTACGAGCAGTACTTC
NA	NA	TRBV5-1	TRBJ2-1	CASSLEGRNEQFF	TGCGCCAGCAGCTTAGAGGGACGGAATGAGCAGTTCTTC
NA	NA	TRBV5-5	TRBJ1-3	CASSLRFPGNTIYF	TGTGCCAGCAGCTTGAGATTTCCTGGAAACACCATATATTTT
NA	TRBD1	TRBV5-1	TRBJ1-2	CASSLYGQGQEGYTF	TGCGCCAGCAGCCTGTATGGACAGGGGCAAGAGGGCTACACCTTC
NA	TRBD1	TRBV19	TRBJ1-1	CASSITGQANTEAFF	TGTGCCAGTAGTATCACGGGACAGGCGAACACTGAAGCTTTCTTT
NA	NA	TRBV4-3	TRBJ1-1	CASSQGDNLNTEAFF	TGCGCCAGCAGCCAAGGGGACAATCTTAACACTGAAGCTTTCTTT
NA	TRBD1	TRBV13	TRBJ2-6	CASSSVGTGNSGANVLTF	TGTGCCAGCAGCTCGGTGGGGACAGGGAACTCTGGGGCCAACGTCCTGACTTTC
NA	NA	TRBV11-2	TRBJ2-7	CASSSSGEQYF	TGTGCCAGCAGCTCCAGTGGCGAGCAGTACTTC
once	TRBD1	TRBV19	TRBJ1-6	CASSIVPTGANSPLHF	TGTGCCAGTAGTATAGTCCCGACAGGGGCGAATTCACCCCTCCACTTT
NA	NA	TRBV3-1/TRBV3-2	TRBJ2-3	CASSLTGYNFHGDTQYF	TGTGCCAGCAGCCTGACAGGCTATAATTTTCATGGGGATACGCAGTATTTT
NA	NA	TRBV3-1/TRBV3-2	TRBJ2-7	CASSQDNGLLREQYF	TGTGCCAGCAGCCAAGATAATGGACTCCTTAGGGAGCAGTACTTC
NA	TRBD1	TRBV7-9	TRBJ2-7	CASSLDRVDEQYF	TGTGCCAGCAGCTTGGACAGGGTAGACGAGCAGTACTTC
once	NA	TRBV7-8	TRBJ1-1	CASSLVDGVEAFF	TGTGCCAGCAGCTTAGTGGACGGGGTTGAAGCTTTCTTT
NA	TRBD2	TRBV7-9	TRBJ2-2	CATPTSGRRTGELFF	TGTGCCACTCCAACTAGCGGGAGAAGGACCGGGGAGCTGTTTTTT
NA	NA	TRBV27	TRBJ2-7	CASSSRGGHEQYF	TGTGCCAGCAGCTCGCGGGGTGGGCACGAGCAGTACTTC
NA	NA	TRBV5-6	TRBJ1-1	CASSYRRGNEAFF	TGTGCCAGCAGCTACAGGCGCGGGAACGAAGCTTTCTTT
NA	TRBD2	TRBV27	TRBJ2-1	CASSLSLLAGHTYNEQFF	TGTGCCAGCAGTTTATCGTTGCTAGCGGGACACACATACAATGAGCAGTTCTTC
NA	NA	TRBV28	TRBJ1-1	CASGTSLRGTEAFF	TGTGCCAGCGGGACTTCCCTGCGGGGCACTGAAGCTTTCTTT
NA	NA	TRBV19	TRBJ1-2	CASSRGGLYGYTF	TGTGCCAGTAGTCGAGGGGGGCTCTATGGCTACACCTTC
once	NA	TRBV10-3	TRBJ2-7	CAIKTDLSSYEQYF	TGTGCCATCAAGACGGATTTGAGCTCCTACGAGCAGTACTTC
NA	TRBD2	TRBV6-4	TRBJ2-1	CASSDSVGRINEQFF	TGTGCCAGCAGTGACTCGGTCGGGAGGATCAATGAGCAGTTCTTC
few	NA	TRBV6-5	TRBJ1-4	CASSRGKLFF	TGTGCCAGCAGTCGGGGAAAACTGTTTTTT
NA	TRBD1	TRBV7-2	TRBJ2-7	CASSSSGTEFYEQYF	TGTGCCAGCAGCTCCTCCGGGACAGAGTTTTACGAGCAGTACTTC